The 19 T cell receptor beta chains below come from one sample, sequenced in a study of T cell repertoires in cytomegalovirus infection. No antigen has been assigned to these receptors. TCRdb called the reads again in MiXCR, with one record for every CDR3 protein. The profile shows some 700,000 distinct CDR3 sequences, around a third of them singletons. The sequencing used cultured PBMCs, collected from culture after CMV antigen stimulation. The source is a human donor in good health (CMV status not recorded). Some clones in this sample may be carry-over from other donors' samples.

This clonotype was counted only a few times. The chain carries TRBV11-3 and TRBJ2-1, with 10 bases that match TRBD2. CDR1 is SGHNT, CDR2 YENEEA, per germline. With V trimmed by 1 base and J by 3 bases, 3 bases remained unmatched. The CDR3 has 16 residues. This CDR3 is CASSLGLAGVYNEQFF. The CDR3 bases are TGTGCCAGCAGCTTAGGCCTAGCGGGAGTCTACAATGAGCAGTTCTTC.

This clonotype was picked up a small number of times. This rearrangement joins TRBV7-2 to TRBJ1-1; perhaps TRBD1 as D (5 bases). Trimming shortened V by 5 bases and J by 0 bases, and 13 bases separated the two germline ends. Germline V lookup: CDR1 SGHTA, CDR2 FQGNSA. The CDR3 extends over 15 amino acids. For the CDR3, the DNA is TGTGCCAGCAGCCCGCGAAGGGGCCTGAACACTGAAGCTTTCTTT. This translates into CASSPRRGLNTEAFF.

The CDR3 sequence: CSAREGLARETQYF. CDR3 coding DNA: TGCAGTGCTAGGGAGGGACTAGCGCGGGAGACCCAGTACTTC. This chain uses TRBV20-1 with TRBJ2-5, with 10 positions matching TRBD2. The CDR3 loop spans 14 amino acids. Germline trimming cut 3 bases from V and 5 bases from J; bases unmatched to any gene: 6. CDR1 and CDR2 (germline): DFQATT, SNEGSKA (reference sequence).

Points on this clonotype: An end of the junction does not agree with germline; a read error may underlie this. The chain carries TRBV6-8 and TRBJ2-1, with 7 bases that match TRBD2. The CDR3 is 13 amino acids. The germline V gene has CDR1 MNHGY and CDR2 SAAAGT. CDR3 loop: CASRRTRDNEQIF. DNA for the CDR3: TGTGCCAGCAGGCGGACTAGAGACAATGAGCAGATCTTC.

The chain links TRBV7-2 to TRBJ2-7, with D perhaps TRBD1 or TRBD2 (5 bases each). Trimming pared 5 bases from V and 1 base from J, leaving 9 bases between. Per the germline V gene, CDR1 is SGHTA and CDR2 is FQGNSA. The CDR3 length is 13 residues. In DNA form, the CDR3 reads TGTGCCAGCAGCCGGGACGGATCCTACGAGCAGTACTTC. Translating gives CASSRDGSYEQYF.

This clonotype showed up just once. The CDR3 DNA reads TGTGCCAGCAGCTCCCTTGAGGGACCCACAGATACGCAGTATTTT. Translation: CASSSLEGPTDTQYF. The chain carries TRBV7-9 and TRBJ2-3; D possibly matches TRBD1 or TRBD2 (5 bases each). Germline V gene sequence: CDR1 SEHNR, CDR2 FQNEAQ (reference sequence). The CDR3 is 15 amino acids. V lost 4 bases, J lost 2 bases, and 13 bases lay in between.

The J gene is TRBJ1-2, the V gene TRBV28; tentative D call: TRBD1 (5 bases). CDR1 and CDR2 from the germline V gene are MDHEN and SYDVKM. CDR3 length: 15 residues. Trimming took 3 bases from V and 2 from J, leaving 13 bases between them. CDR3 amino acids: CASSLSGFQNYGYTF. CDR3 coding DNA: TGTGCCAGCAGTTTGTCAGGGTTCCAGAACTATGGCTACACCTTC.

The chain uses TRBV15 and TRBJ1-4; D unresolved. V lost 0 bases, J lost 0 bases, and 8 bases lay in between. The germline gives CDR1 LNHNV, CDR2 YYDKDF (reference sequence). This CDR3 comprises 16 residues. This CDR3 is CATSRDLAATNEKLFF. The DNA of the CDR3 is TGTGCCACCAGCAGAGATCTAGCCGCAACTAATGAAAAACTGTTTTTT.

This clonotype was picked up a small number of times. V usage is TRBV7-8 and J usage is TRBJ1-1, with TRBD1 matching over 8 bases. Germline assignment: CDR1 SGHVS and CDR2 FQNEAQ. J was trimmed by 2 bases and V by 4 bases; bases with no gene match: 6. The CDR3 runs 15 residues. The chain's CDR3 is CASSSGGTGNTEAFF. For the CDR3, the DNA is TGTGCCAGCAGCTCCGGGGGGACAGGTAACACTGAAGCTTTCTTT.

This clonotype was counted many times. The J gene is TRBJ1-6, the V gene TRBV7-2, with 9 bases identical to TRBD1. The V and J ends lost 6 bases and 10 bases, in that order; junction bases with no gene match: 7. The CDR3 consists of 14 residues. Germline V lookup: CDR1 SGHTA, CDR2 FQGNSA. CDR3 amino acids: CASRLRQGESPLHF. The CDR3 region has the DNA TGTGCCAGCAGACTACGACAGGGGGAATCACCCCTCCACTTT.

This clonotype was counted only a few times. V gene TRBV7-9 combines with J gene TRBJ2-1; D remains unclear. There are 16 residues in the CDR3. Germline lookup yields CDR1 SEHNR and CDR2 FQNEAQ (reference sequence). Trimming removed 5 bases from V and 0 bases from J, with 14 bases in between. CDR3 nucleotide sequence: TGTGCCAGCAGCCACTGGTCACAGCGCTCCTACAATGAGCAGTTCTTC. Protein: CASSHWSQRSYNEQFF.

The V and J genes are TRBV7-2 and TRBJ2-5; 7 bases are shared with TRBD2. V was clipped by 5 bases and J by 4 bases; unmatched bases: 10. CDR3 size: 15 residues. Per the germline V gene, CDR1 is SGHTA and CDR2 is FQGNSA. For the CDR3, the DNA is TGTGCCAGCAGCCCGAAGACTAGCAGCGGAGAGACCCAGTACTTC. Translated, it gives CASSPKTSSGETQYF.

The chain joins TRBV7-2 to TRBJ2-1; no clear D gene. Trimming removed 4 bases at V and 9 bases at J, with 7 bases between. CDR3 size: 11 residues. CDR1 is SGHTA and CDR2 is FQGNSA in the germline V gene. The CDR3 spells CASSSTPEQFF. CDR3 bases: TGTGCCAGCAGCTCCACCCCTGAGCAGTTCTTC.

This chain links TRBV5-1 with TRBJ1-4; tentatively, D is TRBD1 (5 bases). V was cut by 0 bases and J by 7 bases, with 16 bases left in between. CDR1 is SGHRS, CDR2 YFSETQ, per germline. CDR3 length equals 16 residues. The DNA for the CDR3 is TGCGCCAGCAGCTTGGCCGGTGGGGCATTTGGTGAAAAACTGTTTTTT. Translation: CASSLAGGAFGEKLFF.

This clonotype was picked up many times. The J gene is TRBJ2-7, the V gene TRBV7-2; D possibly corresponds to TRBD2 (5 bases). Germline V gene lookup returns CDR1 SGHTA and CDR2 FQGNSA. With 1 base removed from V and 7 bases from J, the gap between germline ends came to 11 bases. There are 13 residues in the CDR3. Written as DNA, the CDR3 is TGTGCCAGCAGCTTAGTCCCGGGGAGAGAGCAGTACTTC. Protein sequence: CASSLVPGREQYF.

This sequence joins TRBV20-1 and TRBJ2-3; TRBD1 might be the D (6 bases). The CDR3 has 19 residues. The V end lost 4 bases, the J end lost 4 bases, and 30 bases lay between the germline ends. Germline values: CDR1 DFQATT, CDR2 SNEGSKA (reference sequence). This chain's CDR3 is CSATGMAGTFPSPPDTQYF. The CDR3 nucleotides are TGCAGTGCTACCGGGATGGCCGGGACATTCCCCTCTCCTCCAGATACGCAGTATTTT.

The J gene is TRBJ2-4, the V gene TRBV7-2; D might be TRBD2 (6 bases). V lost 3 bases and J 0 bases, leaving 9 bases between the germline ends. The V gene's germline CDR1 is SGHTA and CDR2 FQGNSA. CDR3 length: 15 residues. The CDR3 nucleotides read TGTGCCAGCAGCTTCCAACTAGCAGCCAAAAACATTCAGTACTTC. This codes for CASSFQLAAKNIQYF.

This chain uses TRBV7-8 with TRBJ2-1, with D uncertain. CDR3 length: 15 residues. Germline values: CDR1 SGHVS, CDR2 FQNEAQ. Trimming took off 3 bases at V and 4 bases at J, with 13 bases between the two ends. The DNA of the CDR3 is TGTGCCAGCAGCTTGGTCTCGGGTGTATACAATGAGCAGTTCTTC. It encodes CASSLVSGVYNEQFF.

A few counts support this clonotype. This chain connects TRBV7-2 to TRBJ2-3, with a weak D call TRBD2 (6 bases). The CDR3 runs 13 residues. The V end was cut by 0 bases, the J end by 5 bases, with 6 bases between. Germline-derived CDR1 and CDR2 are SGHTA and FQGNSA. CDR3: CASSLAEGDTQYF. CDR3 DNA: TGTGCCAGCAGCTTAGCGGAGGGAGATACGCAGTATTTT.